This entry is about one T cell receptor beta chain. J gave up 6 bases and V 6 bases, and 4 bases lay outside the gene matches. CDR1 and CDR2 (germline): MGHRA, YSYEKL. The CDR3 extends over 14 amino acids. The data stem from a study of control samples from healthy donors and cancer patients. TCRdb's copy holds only in-frame clones and misses some; the assay was immunoSEQ multiplex PCR. The data show some 160,000 clones, with about nine tenths seen just once and less than 5% held by the top ten. Sequenced material: blood. The source is a man younger than 45 in good health. The chain recombines TRBV4-1 with TRBJ2-2, with 10 positions matching TRBD1. The CDR3 spells CASSLDRGAGELFF. The CDR3 region has the DNA TGCGCCAGCAGTCTGGACAGGGGGGCCGGGGAGCTGTTTTTT.